This T cell receptor (beta chain) was sequenced for a study of blood T cell repertoires in COVID-19. The V gene end was trimmed by 6 bases and the J gene end by 9 bases; junction bases not matched to a gene: 15. Germline V CDR1 and CDR2: SGHTS, YDEGEE. The length of the CDR3 is 16 residues. In the source study's methods: Amplifying reference gene primers gave estimates of nucleated cell counts. Clones were sequenced by immunoSEQ multiplex PCR, and TCRdb holds only the in-frame ones, with some missing. The DNA gave D and trimming, while V, J and clone size come from that table. Seen here are 59,000 or so clones, approximately 87% observed once, and the top ten hold roughly 5.2%.

J is TRBJ2-1 and V is TRBV5-8; 10 bases align to TRBD1. Sequenced input: peripheral blood. The TCR originated in a human donor in a cohort sampled during active COVID-19. CDR3 DNA sequence: TGTGCCAGCACCATAAGACCGGGACAGGGGAATCCTGAGCAGTTCTTC. Its translation: CASTIRPGQGNPEQFF.